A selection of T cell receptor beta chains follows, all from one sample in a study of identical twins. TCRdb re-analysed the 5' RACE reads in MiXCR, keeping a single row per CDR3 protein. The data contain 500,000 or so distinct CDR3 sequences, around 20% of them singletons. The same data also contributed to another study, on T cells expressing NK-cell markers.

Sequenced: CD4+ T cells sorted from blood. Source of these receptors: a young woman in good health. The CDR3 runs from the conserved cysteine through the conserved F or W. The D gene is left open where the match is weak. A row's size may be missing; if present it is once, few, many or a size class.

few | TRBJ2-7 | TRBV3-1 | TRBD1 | TGTGCCAGCAGCGCCCGACAGGGGCTGTACGAGCAGTACTTC | CASSARQGLYEQYF
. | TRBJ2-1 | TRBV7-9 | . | TGTGCCAGCAGCCTCCGACAGTTATTC | CASSLRQLF
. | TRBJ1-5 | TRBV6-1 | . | TGTGCCAGCAGCAGCGATAGCTACGACCAGCCCCAGCATTTT | CASSSDSYDQPQHF
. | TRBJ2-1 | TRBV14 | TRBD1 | TGTGCCAGCAGCCTACTAGGGACAGCCCTCCCCGAGCAGTTCTTC | CASSLLGTALPEQFF
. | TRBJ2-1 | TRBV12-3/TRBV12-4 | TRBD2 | TGTGCCAGCAGTCCTCGGACTAGCGGGGCCTATTCGAGCTCCTACAATGAGCAGTTCTTC | CASSPRTSGAYSSSYNEQFF
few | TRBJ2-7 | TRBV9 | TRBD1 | TGTGCCAGCAGCACAGCCGGGACAGATTCCGAGCAGTACTTC | CASSTAGTDSEQYF
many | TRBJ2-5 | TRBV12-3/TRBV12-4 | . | TGTGCCAGCAGCTTAAAAGAGACCCAGTACTTC | CASSLKETQYF
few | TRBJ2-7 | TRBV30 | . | TGTGCCTGGACCGTGAGGGCCACCTACGAGCAGTACTTC | CAWTVRATYEQYF
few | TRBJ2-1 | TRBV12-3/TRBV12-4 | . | TGTGCCAGCAGCTCAACTGGGGGCCCTAACAATGAGCAGTTCTTC | CASSSTGGPNNEQFF
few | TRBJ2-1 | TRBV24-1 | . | TGTGCCACCAGTGATTCAGCAGGCTCCTACAATGAGCAGTTCTTC | CATSDSAGSYNEQFF
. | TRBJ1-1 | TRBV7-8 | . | TGTGCCAGCAGCTTTCTTCTTGCGACTGAAGCTTTCTTT | CASSFLLATEAFF
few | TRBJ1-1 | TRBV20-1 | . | TGCAGTGCTAGTGAAGGGGTTGAAGCTTTCTTT | CSASEGVEAFF
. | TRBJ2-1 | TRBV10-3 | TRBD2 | TGTGCCATCAGAGACCCATCCCTAGCGGGGAATGAGCAGTTCTTC | CAIRDPSLAGNEQFF
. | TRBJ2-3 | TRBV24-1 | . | TGTGCCACCAGTGGCGGCGTAAGCACAGATACGCAGTATTTT | CATSGGVSTDTQYF
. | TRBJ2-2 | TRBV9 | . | TGTGCCAGCAGCGTAGCCCTAGGGGACACCGGGGAGCTGTTTTTT | CASSVALGDTGELFF
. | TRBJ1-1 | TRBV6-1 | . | TGTGCCAGCAGTGAACTCAACGGCCGGACTGAAGCTTTCTTT | CASSELNGRTEAFF
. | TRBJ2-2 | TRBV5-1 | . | TGCGCCAGCAGCTTCCGGGCCGGGGAGCTGTTTTTT | CASSFRAGELFF
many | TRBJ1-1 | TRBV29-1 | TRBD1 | TGCAGCGTGGGAGGGGGCCAGGGAAGCACTGAAGCTTTCTTT | CSVGGGQGSTEAFF
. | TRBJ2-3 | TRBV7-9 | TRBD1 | TGTGCCAGCAGCACCAGGACAGGGAAGGGAGATACGCAGTATTTT | CASSTRTGKGDTQYF
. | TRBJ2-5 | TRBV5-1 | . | TGCGCCAGCAGCTTGGCCCCGACTTTCGGGCAAGAGACCCAGTACTTC | CASSLAPTFGQETQYF
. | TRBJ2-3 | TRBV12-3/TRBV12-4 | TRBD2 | TGTGCCAGCAGTTCCCTCTGGACTAGCGGACTTAGCACAGATACGCAGTATTTT | CASSSLWTSGLSTDTQYF
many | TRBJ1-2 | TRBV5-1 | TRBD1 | TGCGCCAGCAGCTTGGTACAACAGGGGGCGCGGGGCTACACCTTC | CASSLVQQGARGYTF
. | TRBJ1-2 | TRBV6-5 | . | TGTGCCAGCAGTTTAGACCTAATCTATGGCTACACCTTC | CASSLDLIYGYTF
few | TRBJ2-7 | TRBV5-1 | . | TGCGCCAGCAGCTTGGACAGAACGAACTACGAGCAGTACTTC | CASSLDRTNYEQYF